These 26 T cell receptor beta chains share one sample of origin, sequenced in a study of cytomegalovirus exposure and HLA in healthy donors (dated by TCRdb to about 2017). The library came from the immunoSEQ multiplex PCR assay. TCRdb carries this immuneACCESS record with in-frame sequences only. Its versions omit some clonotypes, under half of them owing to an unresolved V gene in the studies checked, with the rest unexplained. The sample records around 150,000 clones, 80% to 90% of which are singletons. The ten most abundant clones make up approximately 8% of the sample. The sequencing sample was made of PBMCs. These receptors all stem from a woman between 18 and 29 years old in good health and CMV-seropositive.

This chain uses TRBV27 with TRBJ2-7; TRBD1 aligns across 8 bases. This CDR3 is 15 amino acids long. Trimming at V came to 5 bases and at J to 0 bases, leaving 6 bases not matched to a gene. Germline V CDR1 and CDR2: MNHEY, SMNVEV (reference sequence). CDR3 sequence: CASSPRTGHSYEQYF. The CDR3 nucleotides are TGTGCCAGCAGTCCTCGGACAGGGCACTCCTACGAGCAGTACTTC.

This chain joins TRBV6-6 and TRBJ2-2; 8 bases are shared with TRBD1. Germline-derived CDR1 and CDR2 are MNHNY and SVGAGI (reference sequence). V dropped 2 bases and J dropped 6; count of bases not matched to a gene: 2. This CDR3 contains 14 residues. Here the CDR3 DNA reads TGTGCCAGCAGTTACCTACAGGGGGCCGGGGAGCTGTTTTTT. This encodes CASSYLQGAGELFF.

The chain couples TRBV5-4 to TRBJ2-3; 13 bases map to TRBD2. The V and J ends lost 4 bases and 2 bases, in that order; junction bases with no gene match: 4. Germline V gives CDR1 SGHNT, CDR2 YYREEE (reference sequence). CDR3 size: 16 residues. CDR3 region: CASSKTSGGITDTQYF. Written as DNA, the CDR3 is TGTGCCAGCAGCAAGACTAGCGGGGGGATCACAGATACGCAGTATTTT.

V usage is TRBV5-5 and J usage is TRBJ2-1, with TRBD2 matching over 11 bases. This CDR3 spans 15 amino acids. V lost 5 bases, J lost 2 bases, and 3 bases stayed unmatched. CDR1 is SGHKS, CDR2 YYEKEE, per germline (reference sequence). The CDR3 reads CASRLAGEAYNEQFF. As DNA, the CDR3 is TGTGCCAGCAGACTAGCGGGGGAAGCCTACAATGAGCAGTTCTTC.

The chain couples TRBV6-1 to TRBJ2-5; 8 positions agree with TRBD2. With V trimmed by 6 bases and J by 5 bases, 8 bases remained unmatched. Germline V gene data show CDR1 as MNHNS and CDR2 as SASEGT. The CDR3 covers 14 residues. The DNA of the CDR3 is TGTGCCAGCAGGATACTAGCGGCGGCGGAGACCCAGTACTTC. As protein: CASRILAAAETQYF.

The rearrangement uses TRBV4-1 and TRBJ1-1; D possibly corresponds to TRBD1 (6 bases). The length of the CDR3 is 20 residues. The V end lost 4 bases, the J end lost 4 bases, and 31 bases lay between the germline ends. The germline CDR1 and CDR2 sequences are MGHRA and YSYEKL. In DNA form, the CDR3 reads TGCGCCAGCAGCCGCCACCTAACCAGGGGATTAGGCTGGACTGCCACTGAAGCTTTCTTT. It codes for CASSRHLTRGLGWTATEAFF.

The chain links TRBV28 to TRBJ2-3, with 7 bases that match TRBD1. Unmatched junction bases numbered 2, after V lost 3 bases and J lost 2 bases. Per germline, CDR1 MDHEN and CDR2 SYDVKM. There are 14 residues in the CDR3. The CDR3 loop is CASSLTGTTDTQYF. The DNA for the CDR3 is TGTGCCAGCAGTTTGACAGGGACCACAGATACGCAGTATTTT. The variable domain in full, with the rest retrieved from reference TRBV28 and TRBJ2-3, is DVKVTQSSRYLVKRTGEKVFLECVQDMDHENMFWYRQDPGLGLRLIYFSYDVKMKEKGDIPEGYSVSREKKERFSLILESASTNQTSMYLCASSLTGTTDTQYFGPGTRLTVL.

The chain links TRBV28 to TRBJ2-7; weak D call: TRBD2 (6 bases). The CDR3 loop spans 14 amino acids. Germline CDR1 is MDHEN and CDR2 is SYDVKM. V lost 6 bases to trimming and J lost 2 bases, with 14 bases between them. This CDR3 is CASSRTGDPYEQYF. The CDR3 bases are TGTGCCAGCAGCCGGACGGGGGATCCCTACGAGCAGTACTTC.

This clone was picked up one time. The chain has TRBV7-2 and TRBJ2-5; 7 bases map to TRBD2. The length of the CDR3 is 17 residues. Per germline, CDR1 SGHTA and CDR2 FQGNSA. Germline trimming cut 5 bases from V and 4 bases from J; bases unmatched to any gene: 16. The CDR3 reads CASSLAGSGPQGETQYF. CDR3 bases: TGTGCCAGCAGCCTCGCCGGTAGCGGGCCGCAGGGAGAGACCCAGTACTTC. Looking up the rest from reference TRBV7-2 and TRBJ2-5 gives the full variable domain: GAGVSQSPSNKVTEKGKDVELRCDPISGHTALYWYRQSLGQGLEFLIYFQGNSAPDKSGLPSDRFSAERTGGSVSTLTIQRTQQEDSAVYLCASSLAGSGPQGETQYFGPGTRLLVL.

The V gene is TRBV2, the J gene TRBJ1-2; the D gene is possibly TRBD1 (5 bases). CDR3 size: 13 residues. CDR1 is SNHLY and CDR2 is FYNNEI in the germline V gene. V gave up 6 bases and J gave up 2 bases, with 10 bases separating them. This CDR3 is CASRLDRNYGYTF. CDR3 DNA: TGTGCCAGCAGACTCGACAGAAACTATGGCTACACCTTC.

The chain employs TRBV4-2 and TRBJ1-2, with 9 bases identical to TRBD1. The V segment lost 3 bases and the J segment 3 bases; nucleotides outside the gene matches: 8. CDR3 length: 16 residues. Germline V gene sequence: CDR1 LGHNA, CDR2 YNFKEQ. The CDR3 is CASSQIQDRGDYGYTF. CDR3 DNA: TGTGCCAGCAGCCAGATCCAGGACAGGGGAGACTATGGCTACACCTTC.

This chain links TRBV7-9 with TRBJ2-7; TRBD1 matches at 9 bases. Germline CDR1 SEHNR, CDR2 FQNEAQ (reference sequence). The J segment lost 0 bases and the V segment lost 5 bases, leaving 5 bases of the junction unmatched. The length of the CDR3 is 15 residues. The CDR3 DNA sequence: TGTGCCAGCAGCCCGGGACAGGGCTCCTCCTACGAGCAGTACTTC. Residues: CASSPGQGSSYEQYF.

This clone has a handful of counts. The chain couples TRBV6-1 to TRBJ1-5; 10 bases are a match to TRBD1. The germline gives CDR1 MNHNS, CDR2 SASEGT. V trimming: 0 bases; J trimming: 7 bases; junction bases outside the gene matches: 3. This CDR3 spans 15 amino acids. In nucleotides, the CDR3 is TGTGCCAGCAGTGAAGCGCAGACAGGGGGCCAGCCCCAGCATTTT. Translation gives CASSEAQTGGQPQHF.

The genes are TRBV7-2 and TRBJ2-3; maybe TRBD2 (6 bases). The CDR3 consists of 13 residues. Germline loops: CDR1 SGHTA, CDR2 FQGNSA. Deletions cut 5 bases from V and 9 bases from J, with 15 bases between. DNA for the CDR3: TGTGCCAGCAGCCCGAGTACCGGGGGAACGCAGTATTTT. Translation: CASSPSTGGTQYF.

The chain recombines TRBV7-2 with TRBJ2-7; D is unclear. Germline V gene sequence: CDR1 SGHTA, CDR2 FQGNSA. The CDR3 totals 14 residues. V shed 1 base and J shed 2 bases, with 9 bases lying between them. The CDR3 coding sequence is TGTGCCAGCAGCTTAGTGACTGCTGCCTACGAGCAGTACTTC. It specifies CASSLVTAAYEQYF.

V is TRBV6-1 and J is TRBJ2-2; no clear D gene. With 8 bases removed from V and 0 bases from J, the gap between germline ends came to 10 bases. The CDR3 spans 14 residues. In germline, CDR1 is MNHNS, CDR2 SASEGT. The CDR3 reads CASRYIANTGELFF. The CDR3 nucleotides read TGTGCCAGCCGGTATATCGCGAACACCGGGGAGCTGTTTTTT.

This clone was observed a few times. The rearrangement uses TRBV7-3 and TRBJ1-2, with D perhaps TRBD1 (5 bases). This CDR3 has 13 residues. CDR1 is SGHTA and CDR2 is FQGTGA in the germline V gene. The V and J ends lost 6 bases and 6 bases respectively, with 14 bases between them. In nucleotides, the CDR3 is TGTGCCAGCAGGTCCAGTGGAGGGGATGGCTACACCTTC. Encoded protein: CASRSSGGDGYTF.

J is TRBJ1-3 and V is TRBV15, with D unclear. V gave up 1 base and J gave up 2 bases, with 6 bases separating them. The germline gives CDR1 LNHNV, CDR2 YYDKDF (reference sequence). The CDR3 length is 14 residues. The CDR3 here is CATSRVVAGNTIYF. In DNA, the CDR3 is TGTGCCACCAGCAGAGTTGTCGCTGGAAACACCATATATTTT. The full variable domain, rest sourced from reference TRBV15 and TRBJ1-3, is DAMVIQNPRYQVTQFGKPVTLSCSQTLNHNVMYWYQQKSSQAPKLLFHYYDKDFNNEADTPDNFQSRRPNTSFCFLDIRSPGLGDTAMYLCATSRVVAGNTIYFGEGSWLTVV.

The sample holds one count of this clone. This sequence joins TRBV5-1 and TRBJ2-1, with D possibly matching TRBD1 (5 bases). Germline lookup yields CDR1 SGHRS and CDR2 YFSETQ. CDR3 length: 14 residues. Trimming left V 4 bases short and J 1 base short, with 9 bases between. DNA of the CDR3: TGCGCCAGCAGCCCGAGACAGTCCTACAATGAGCAGTTCTTC. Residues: CASSPRQSYNEQFF.

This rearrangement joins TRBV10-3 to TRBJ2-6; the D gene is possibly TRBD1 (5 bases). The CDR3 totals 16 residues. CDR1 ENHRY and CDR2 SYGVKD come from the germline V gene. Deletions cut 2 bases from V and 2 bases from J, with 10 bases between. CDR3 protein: CAISERQGPGANVLTF. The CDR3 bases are TGTGCCATCAGTGAGAGGCAGGGCCCTGGGGCCAACGTCCTGACTTTC.

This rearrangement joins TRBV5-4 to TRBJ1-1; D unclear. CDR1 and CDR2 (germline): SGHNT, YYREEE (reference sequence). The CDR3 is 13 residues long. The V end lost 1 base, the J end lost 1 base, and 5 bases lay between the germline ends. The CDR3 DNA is TGTGCCAGCAGCTTGCCCGGGAACACTGAAGCTTTCTTT. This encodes CASSLPGNTEAFF.

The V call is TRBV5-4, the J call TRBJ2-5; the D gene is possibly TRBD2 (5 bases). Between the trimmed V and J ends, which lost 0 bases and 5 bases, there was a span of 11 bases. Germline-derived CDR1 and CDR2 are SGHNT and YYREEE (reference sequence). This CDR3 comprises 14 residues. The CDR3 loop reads CASSLVSGTETQYF. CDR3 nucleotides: TGTGCCAGCAGCTTGGTAAGCGGCACGGAGACCCAGTACTTC.

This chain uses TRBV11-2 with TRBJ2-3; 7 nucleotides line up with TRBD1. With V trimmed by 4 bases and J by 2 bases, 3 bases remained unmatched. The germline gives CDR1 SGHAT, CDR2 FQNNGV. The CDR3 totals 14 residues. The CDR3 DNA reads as TGTGCCAGCAGCTCGGGACAGTACACAGATACGCAGTATTTT. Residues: CASSSGQYTDTQYF.

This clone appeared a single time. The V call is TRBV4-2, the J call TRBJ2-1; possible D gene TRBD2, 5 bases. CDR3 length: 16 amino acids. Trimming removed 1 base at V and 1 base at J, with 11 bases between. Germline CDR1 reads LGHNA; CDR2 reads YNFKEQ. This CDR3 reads CASSQAGVPSYNEQFF. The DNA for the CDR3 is TGTGCCAGCAGCCAAGCCGGGGTGCCTTCCTACAATGAGCAGTTCTTC.

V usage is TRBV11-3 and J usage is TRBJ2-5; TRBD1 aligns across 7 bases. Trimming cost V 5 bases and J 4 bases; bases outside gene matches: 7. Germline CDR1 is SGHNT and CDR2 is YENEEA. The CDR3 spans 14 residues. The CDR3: CASSQTGARETQYF. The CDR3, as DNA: TGTGCCAGCAGCCAAACAGGGGCTCGAGAGACCCAGTACTTC.

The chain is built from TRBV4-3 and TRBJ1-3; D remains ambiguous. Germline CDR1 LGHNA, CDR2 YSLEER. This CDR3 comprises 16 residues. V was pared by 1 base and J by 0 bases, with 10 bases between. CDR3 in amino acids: CASSQGAGSSGNTIYF. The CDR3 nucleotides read TGCGCCAGCAGCCAAGGGGCGGGATCCTCTGGAAACACCATATATTTT.